This T cell receptor (beta chain) originates from a study of control samples from healthy donors and cancer patients. Between the trimmed V and J ends, which lost 0 bases and 4 bases, there was a span of 4 bases. The germline gives CDR1 LNHDA, CDR2 SQIVND (reference sequence). CDR3 length equals 13 residues. TCRdb's copy holds only in-frame clones and misses some; the assay was immunoSEQ multiplex PCR. Of about 120,000 clones detected, around 88% appear once; the ten largest clones hold 3% to 4%. As concerns this clone: Other DNA sequences from this sample encode an identical CDR3 as well.

The TCR originated in a man aged 35 to 55 in good health. The source material was blood. This chain connects TRBV19 to TRBJ1-5; no firm D call. This CDR3 is CASSIEGNQPQHF. The DNA of the CDR3 is TGTGCCAGTAGTATAGAGGGGAATCAGCCCCAGCATTTT.